These 29 T cell receptor beta chains came from one sample sequenced in a study of cytomegalovirus exposure and HLA in healthy donors. Only in-frame clones appear in the TCRdb table, and some are missing; sequencing was by immunoSEQ multiplex PCR. The sample records over 150,000 clones, nearly 90% being singletons. What was sequenced was PBMCs. The receptors stem from a woman in her late teens or twenties in good health and CMV-seropositive.

V is TRBV5-1 and J is TRBJ1-5; D is ambiguous. The germline gives CDR1 SGHRS, CDR2 YFSETQ. The CDR3 spans 14 residues. Trimming cost V 0 bases and J 8 bases, with 12 bases left between them. The CDR3 DNA sequence: TGCGCCAGCAGCTTGGCGGGTGGTTCGGAGCCCCAGCATTTT. Protein product: CASSLAGGSEPQHF.

In its sample, this clone was seen a few times. The chain combines TRBV4-2 with TRBJ1-2; D not resolved. CDR3 length: 13 residues. CDR1 LGHNA and CDR2 YNFKEQ come from the germline V gene. V was shortened by 3 bases and J by 4 bases, with 9 bases between the two germline ends. For the CDR3, the DNA is TGTGCCAGCAGCCAGAGTACCGCCTATGGCTACACCTTC. It encodes CASSQSTAYGYTF.

The rearrangement links TRBV5-1 to TRBJ1-2; 9 bases map to TRBD1. Losses at the gene ends were 4 bases for V and 3 bases for J; bases not matched to a gene: 4. Germline V gene data show CDR1 as SGHRS and CDR2 as YFSETQ. The CDR3 contains 14 residues. The CDR3: CASSDGTGYYGYTF. The CDR3 bases are TGCGCCAGCAGCGACGGGACAGGGTACTATGGCTACACCTTC.

This clone was counted a few times. The chain recombines TRBV19 with TRBJ1-2, with TRBD1 matching over 10 bases. The germline gives CDR1 LNHDA, CDR2 SQIVND (reference sequence). Germline trimming cut 7 bases from V and 4 bases from J; bases unmatched to any gene: 3. The CDR3 consists of 13 residues. CDR3 region: CASTDRGPYGYTF. The CDR3 nucleotides are TGTGCCAGTACCGACAGGGGGCCCTATGGCTACACCTTC.

This clone was seen a handful of times. The chain links TRBV28 to TRBJ1-2; tentatively, D is TRBD1 (5 bases). The CDR3 runs to 13 residues. The ends were cut back, 11 bases at V and 5 bases at J, with 18 bases in the middle. CDR1 MDHEN and CDR2 SYDVKM come from the germline V gene. The CDR3 bases are TGTGCCGCCGGGGGGATGCGGCTGTATGGCTACACCTTC. This sequence encodes CAAGGMRLYGYTF.

The table lists this clone with a few counts. The chain is built from TRBV7-8 and TRBJ2-7; D might be TRBD2 (6 bases). CDR1 and CDR2 from the germline V gene are SGHVS and FQNEAQ. V was shortened by 1 base and J by 3 bases, with 19 bases between the two germline ends. This CDR3 region has 17 residues. This chain's CDR3 is CASSLEGWSGVDYEQYF. The CDR3 DNA reads as TGTGCCAGCAGCTTAGAGGGTTGGTCGGGAGTGGACTACGAGCAGTACTTC.

The chain recombines TRBV5-4 with TRBJ2-1; 8 bases are shared with TRBD1. V lost 4 bases to trimming and J lost 5 bases; unmatched junction nucleotides: 11. The germline gives CDR1 SGHNT, CDR2 YYREEE (reference sequence). The CDR3 is made up of 16 amino acids. CDR3 coding DNA: TGTGCCAGCAGCCCTTACAGGGGGACAGAAAACAATGAGCAGTTCTTC. Encoded protein: CASSPYRGTENNEQFF.

V and J are TRBV9 and TRBJ2-1; 9 bases map to TRBD1. The CDR3 runs 15 residues. V dropped 0 bases and J dropped 9; count of bases not matched to a gene: 7. CDR1 and CDR2 (germline): SGDLS, YYNGEE. The CDR3 is CASSVGGQGSLEQFF. The DNA for the CDR3 is TGTGCCAGCAGCGTAGGCGGACAGGGGTCTCTTGAGCAGTTCTTC.

CDR3 amino acids: CASSLGPRDSSGNTIYF. Here the CDR3 DNA reads TGTGCCAGCAGCTTAGGACCCCGGGACAGCTCTGGAAACACCATATATTTT. The V and J genes are TRBV7-8 and TRBJ1-3; 7 nucleotides line up with TRBD1. CDR1 is SGHVS, CDR2 FQNEAQ, per germline. CDR3 length: 17 amino acids. The V segment lost 1 base and the J segment 0 bases; nucleotides outside the gene matches: 6.

The rearrangement uses TRBV19 and TRBJ2-7; TRBD1 agrees at 10 bases. V lost 5 bases and J lost 5; bases outside the gene matches: 6. The CDR3 loop spans 14 amino acids. The germline CDR1 and CDR2 sequences are LNHDA and SQIVND (reference sequence). This chain's CDR3 is CASSWGDRGNEQYF. As DNA, the CDR3 is TGTGCCAGTAGTTGGGGGGACAGGGGTAACGAGCAGTACTTC.

The rearrangement joins TRBV4-2 to TRBJ2-1; a weak D match, TRBD2 (6 bases). This CDR3 contains 14 residues. Germline CDR1 LGHNA, CDR2 YNFKEQ. Between the trimmed V and J ends, which lost 0 bases and 6 bases, there was a span of 9 bases. CDR3 region: CASSQEVEGNEQFF. The CDR3 DNA reads as TGTGCCAGCAGCCAAGAAGTGGAGGGCAATGAGCAGTTCTTC.

The chain couples TRBV18 to TRBJ2-2, with a weak D call TRBD2 (6 bases). CDR3 size: 15 residues. Germline V CDR1 and CDR2: KGHSH, LQKENI. With 2 bases removed from V and 3 bases from J, the gap between germline ends came to 10 bases. The CDR3 DNA reads TGTGCCAGCTCACCAAGGAGGGAAGACACCGGGGAGCTGTTTTTT. This encodes CASSPRREDTGELFF.

The V gene is TRBV28, the J gene TRBJ1-2; no clear D gene. The CDR3 loop spans 12 amino acids. Germline-derived CDR1 and CDR2 are MDHEN and SYDVKM. The germline V and J ends were trimmed by 6 bases and 5 bases, with 10 bases remaining between them. The CDR3 bases are TGTGCCAGCAGCCTGGTAGATTATGGCTACACCTTC. It codes for CASSLVDYGYTF.

This rearrangement joins TRBV4-1 to TRBJ2-1; 7 bases agree with TRBD1. V was clipped by 4 bases and J by 4 bases; unmatched bases: 7. The CDR3 loop spans 15 amino acids. Per germline, CDR1 MGHRA and CDR2 YSYEKL. In nucleotides, the CDR3 is TGCGCCAGCAGCCTTCTTCGGGACAGTTACAATGAGCAGTTCTTC. It translates to CASSLLRDSYNEQFF.

The chain joins TRBV7-3 to TRBJ1-1, with D tentatively TRBD1 (6 bases). The CDR3 totals 16 residues. Germline values: CDR1 SGHTA, CDR2 FQGTGA. V was pared by 2 bases and J by 10 bases, with 23 bases between. The CDR3 is CASSLDRRGRGAIAFF. CDR3 bases: TGTGCCAGCAGCTTAGACCGTCGCGGGCGGGGGGCGATAGCTTTCTTT.

V gene TRBV30 combines with J gene TRBJ2-3; 10 positions match TRBD2. This CDR3 is built from 12 residues. Germline CDR1 GTSNPN, CDR2 SVGIG (reference sequence). J lost 11 bases, V lost 3 bases, and 5 bases had no gene match. CDR3 protein: CAWSPSSGRQYF. The DNA of the CDR3 is TGTGCCTGGAGCCCATCTAGCGGGAGGCAGTATTTT.

The J gene is TRBJ1-1, the V gene TRBV6-6, with a tentative D call TRBD1 (6 bases). Deletions cut 2 bases from V and 1 base from J, with 8 bases between. The CDR3 has 14 amino acids. The germline CDR1 and CDR2 sequences are MNHNY and SVGAGI (reference sequence). The CDR3 region has the DNA TGTGCCAGCAGTTACCCAGGGGCGAACACTGAAGCTTTCTTT. Its protein product is CASSYPGANTEAFF.

This chain connects TRBV29-1 to TRBJ2-3; tentatively, D is TRBD2 (6 bases). Germline lookup yields CDR1 SQVTM and CDR2 ANQGSEA. The CDR3 consists of 14 residues. Trimming stripped 3 bases from V and 3 bases from J, with 13 bases between. The CDR3 nucleotides read TGCAGCGTTGATTCCGGGAGCGTGACAGATACGCAGTATTTT. Amino acid sequence: CSVDSGSVTDTQYF.

Points on this clone: The junction departs from the called germline gene at one end, perhaps through a read error. The chain employs TRBV4-3 and TRBJ2-1; 9 bases align to TRBD1. The germline V gene encodes CDR1 LGHNA and CDR2 YSLEER. The CDR3 runs 15 residues. The CDR3 region is CASSQDQSPDRGRIF. The CDR3 DNA reads as TGCGCCAGCAGCCAAGATCAAAGCCCGGACAGGGGTAGGATCTTC.

The CDR3 nucleotides read TGTGCCAGCACCGATTGGGACAGGGGGCGCGGCTATGGCTACACCTTC. Amino acid sequence: CASTDWDRGRGYGYTF. This chain joins TRBV28 and TRBJ1-2, with 12 bases that match TRBD1. Looked up from germline, CDR1 is MDHEN and CDR2 is SYDVKM. The length of the CDR3 is 16 residues. J lost 4 bases, V lost 7 bases, and 10 bases had no gene match.

The chain has TRBV7-3 and TRBJ2-7, with 8 bases lining up with TRBD1. V lost 5 bases to trimming and J lost 0 bases; unmatched junction nucleotides: 3. Germline CDR1 and CDR2: SGHTA and FQGTGA. The CDR3 length is 14 residues. The CDR3 sequence: CASSPQGASYEQYF. Here the CDR3 DNA reads TGTGCCAGCAGCCCCCAGGGGGCCTCCTACGAGCAGTACTTC.

V and J are TRBV7-9 and TRBJ2-7; 11 nucleotides align to TRBD1. Trimming took 7 bases from V and 7 from J; bases not matched to a gene: 9. In germline, CDR1 is SEHNR, CDR2 FQNEAQ (reference sequence). The CDR3 loop spans 14 amino acids. The CDR3 region has the DNA TGTGCCAGCACCAATGGACAGGGGGCGGCTGAGCAGTACTTC. Translation gives CASTNGQGAAEQYF. The full variable domain, rest sourced from reference TRBV7-9 and TRBJ2-7, is DTGVSQNPRHKITKRGQNVTFRCDPISEHNRLYWYRQTLGQGPEFLTYFQNEAQLEKSRLLSDRFSAERPKGSFSTLEIQRTEQGDSAMYLCASTNGQGAAEQYFGPGTRLTVT.

This chain uses TRBV5-1 with TRBJ2-2, with 7 bases fitting TRBD2. The CDR3 contains 16 residues. The V gene's germline CDR1 is SGHRS and CDR2 YFSETQ. The J segment lost 0 bases and the V segment lost 0 bases, leaving 2 bases of the junction unmatched. The CDR3 coding sequence is TGCGCCAGCAGCTTGGGGGAGGGAACGAACACCGGGGAGCTGTTTTTT. This translates into CASSLGEGTNTGELFF.

In this sample, this clone turned up a few times. The chain employs TRBV5-1 and TRBJ2-7, with D uncertain. Germline V CDR1 and CDR2: SGHRS, YFSETQ. CDR3 length: 12 residues. Between the trimmed V and J ends, which lost 4 bases and 6 bases, there was a span of 11 bases. CDR3 protein: CASSLLGGEQYF. CDR3 in DNA: TGCGCCAGCAGCCTCCTAGGTGGCGAGCAGTACTTC.

V is TRBV5-1 and J is TRBJ2-1, with a tentative D call TRBD1 (6 bases). The CDR3 sequence is 14 residues long. Trimming took 0 bases from V and 10 from J, leaving 14 bases between them. The V gene's germline CDR1 is SGHRS and CDR2 YFSETQ. CDR3 amino acids: CASSLENREEEQFF. The CDR3, as DNA: TGCGCCAGCAGCTTGGAAAACAGGGAAGAGGAGCAGTTCTTC. Together with reference TRBV5-1 and TRBJ2-1, the CDR3 gives the full variable domain: KAGVTQTPRYLIKTRGQQVTLSCSPISGHRSVSWYQQTPGQGLQFLFEYFSETQRNKGNFPGRFSGRQFSNSRSEMNVSTLELGDSALYLCASSLENREEEQFFGPGTRLTVL.

The chain joins TRBV5-4 to TRBJ2-5; 7 bases line up with TRBD1. Trimming cost V 3 bases and J 3 bases; bases outside gene matches: 11. There are 16 residues in the CDR3. In germline, CDR1 is SGHNT, CDR2 YYREEE (reference sequence). As DNA, the CDR3 is TGTGCCAGCAGCTCCCTGGGGACAGCCACCAAAGAGACCCAGTACTTC. It encodes CASSSLGTATKETQYF.

V is TRBV15 and J is TRBJ2-6; D gene unclear. V lost 0 bases and J lost 0, with 12 bases in between. The CDR3 runs 18 residues. Germline loops: CDR1 LNHNV, CDR2 YYDKDF (reference sequence). The CDR3 loop is CATSRDRGGNSGANVLTF. CDR3 bases: TGTGCCACCAGCAGAGATCGCGGCGGCAACTCTGGGGCCAACGTCCTGACTTTC.

This clone has a single count. This rearrangement joins TRBV7-6 to TRBJ2-1, with 7 bases lining up with TRBD2. The CDR3 is made up of 16 amino acids. Trimming removed 4 bases from V and 6 bases from J; junction bases left unmatched: 12. Germline CDR1 and CDR2: SGHVS and FNYEAQ. CDR3 protein: CASSSVAGYPTNEQFF. In DNA form, the CDR3 reads TGTGCCAGCAGCTCTGTAGCGGGCTATCCTACCAATGAGCAGTTCTTC.

This clone was observed a handful of times. This chain connects TRBV6-4 to TRBJ2-1; maybe TRBD2 (6 bases). The CDR3 consists of 14 residues. Germline V gives CDR1 MRHNA, CDR2 SNTAGT. V shed 4 bases and J shed 6 bases, with 13 bases lying between them. The CDR3 nucleotides are TGTGCCAGCAGTGGGCCGGGAGATCGCAATGAGCAGTTCTTC. Translating it yields CASSGPGDRNEQFF.